The T cell receptor (beta chain) under discussion was sequenced for a study of T cell repertoires in cytomegalovirus infection. TCRdb processed the reads anew with MiXCR; each CDR3 protein has one entry. The data show about 490,000 distinct CDR3 sequences, less than 30% seen once. Germline CDR1 is SGHTA and CDR2 is FQGNSA. With 3 bases removed from V and 2 bases from J, the gap between germline ends came to 7 bases. The CDR3 loop spans 13 amino acids. Whole-study findings and limits: What dominated the ex vivo response were HLA-C-restricted CMV-specific TCR beta clonotypes.

This clonotype was counted many times. Its antigen is currently unknown. The sample was PBMCs. The receptor was isolated from a human donor in good health (CMV status not recorded). Some clones in this sample may be carry-over from other donors' samples. This chain links TRBV7-2 with TRBJ2-5, with TRBD2 as a possible D gene (5 bases). CDR3 nucleotide sequence: TGTGCCAGCAGCTTCGGGGTACAAGAGACCCAGTACTTC. This codes for CASSFGVQETQYF.